The clone carrying this TCR beta chain has just a few counts. Its specificity is not known. The sample originates from a study of blood T cells in healthy people across ages. Whole-study findings and limits: Roughly linear age-related decline in beta diversity appeared, significant by age about 37. In long-lived donors, naive CD4+ cell counts and diversity exceeded those of aged donors.

The CDR3 sequence is 11 residues long. Germline V lookup: CDR1 MNHEY, CDR2 SVGEGT. A second PCR, run for 7 to 11 cycles, used a sample-barcoded 5' primer plus a J-beta primer mix. TCRdb reanalysed the 5' RACE reads using MiXCR and keeps one entry per CDR3 protein. The sample shows hundreds of thousands of distinct CDR3 sequences, roughly 26% of them seen only once. The sequence was obtained from an elderly woman in good health. The chain joins TRBV6-2 or TRBV6-3 to TRBJ2-1, with D uncertain. The J call may be mistaken, given a closer DNA end match to TRBJ2-7. Sequenced sample: blood. The CDR3 DNA follows: TGTGCCACACTGAGGTACAATGAGCAGTACTTC. As protein: CATLRYNEQYF.